The 27 T cell receptor beta chains listed next were all sequenced from one sample in a study of T cell responses to AZD1222 COVID-19 vaccine. Sequencing was performed with immunoSEQ multiplex PCR; in TCRdb, only in-frame clones are kept and a portion is missing. The sample includes around 91,000 clones, roughly 88% of them seen just once. Sequences were derived from peripheral blood, sampled on day 0 of AZD1222 vaccination. The receptors were gathered from an adult in good health.

The chain carries TRBV10-3 and TRBJ1-1; maybe TRBD1 (5 bases). CDR3 size: 13 residues. The germline CDR1 and CDR2 sequences are ENHRY and SYGVKD. V lost 3 bases and J 1 base, leaving 6 bases between the germline ends. The DNA of the CDR3 is TGTGCCATCAGTGATCAGGGGAACACTGAAGCTTTCTTT. Translation gives CAISDQGNTEAFF.

This chain links TRBV4-3 with TRBJ2-2; TRBD1 matches 9 bases. Germline CDR1 is LGHNA and CDR2 is YSLEER. V lost 0 bases to trimming and J lost 7 bases; unmatched junction nucleotides: 12. The CDR3 spans 18 residues. The CDR3 protein is CASSQDTRGQGRFGELFF. CDR3 bases: TGCGCCAGCAGCCAAGATACACGGGGACAGGGTCGCTTCGGGGAGCTGTTTTTT.

This clone was found once. The gene calls are TRBV23-1 and TRBJ2-1, with TRBD2 matching 7 bases. TRBV23-1 is filed as an ORF, its function uncertain. The CDR3 is 15 amino acids. V lost 2 bases and J lost 8; bases outside the gene matches: 9. The CDR3: CASSQGLAERDEQFF. The CDR3 nucleotides are TGCGCCAGCAGTCAAGGGCTAGCGGAGAGGGATGAGCAGTTCTTC.

Remarks on this clone: Relative to the germline gene, one junction end is altered; a read error may explain this. J is TRBJ2-7 and V is TRBV10-3; D is undetermined. The length of the CDR3 is 12 residues. Germline V lookup: CDR1 ENHRY, CDR2 SYGVKD. CDR3 DNA sequence: TGTGCCATCAGTGAGTCCCTACTCCCGGCGCACTTC. It yields the protein CAISESLLPAHF.

The gene calls are TRBV5-6 and TRBJ2-7; 11 positions agree with TRBD2. Per the germline V gene, CDR1 is SGHDT and CDR2 is YYEEEE. The length of the CDR3 is 18 residues. Trimming removed 2 bases from V and 3 bases from J; junction bases left unmatched: 13. CDR3 nucleotides: TGTGCCAGCAGCTTAGATAGCGGATCTAGCGGGAGGATCTACGAGCAGTACTTC. It encodes CASSLDSGSSGRIYEQYF.

Regarding this clone: One end of the junction fails to match germline, which may point to a read error. The J gene is TRBJ1-1, the V gene TRBV2; D is ambiguous. Germline V lookup: CDR1 SNHLY, CDR2 FYNNEI. This CDR3 contains 12 residues. The CDR3 protein is CASREGWAEAFF. The CDR3 bases are TGTGCCAGCAGGGAAGGGTGGGCTGAAGCTTTCTTT.

This sequence joins TRBV2 and TRBJ1-6; D is undetermined. The CDR3 covers 14 residues. V gave up 4 bases and J gave up 9 bases, with 13 bases separating them. Germline CDR1 and CDR2: SNHLY and FYNNEI. Written as DNA, the CDR3 is TGTGCCAGCAGTGTACGGCCTCGTTTTTCACCCCTCCACTTT. As protein: CASSVRPRFSPLHF.

The gene calls are TRBV7-8 and TRBJ2-1; 8 nucleotides match TRBD1. The germline V gene has CDR1 SGHVS and CDR2 FQNEAQ. This CDR3 spans 17 amino acids. The ends lost 1 base at V and 3 bases at J; junction bases unmatched: 8. The CDR3 DNA sequence: TGTGCCAGCAGCTTAGAGTCCCGACAGGGGTACTACAATGAGCAGTTCTTC. Translated: CASSLESRQGYYNEQFF.

CDR3 nucleotide sequence: TGTGCCAGCAGCCCAGGGATCGCTGAAAAACTGTTTTTT. Protein: CASSPGIAEKLFF. The J gene is TRBJ1-4, the V gene TRBV6-2 or TRBV6-3; possible D gene TRBD1, 5 bases. This CDR3 comprises 13 residues. V was shortened by 6 bases and J by 7 bases, with 12 bases between the two germline ends. The germline gives CDR1 MNHEY, CDR2 SVGEGT.

The chain links TRBV7-2 to TRBJ1-4; 7 bases align to TRBD1. The J segment lost 8 bases and the V segment lost 7 bases, leaving 10 bases of the junction unmatched. CDR1 SGHTA and CDR2 FQGNSA come from the germline V gene. This CDR3 has 14 residues. The CDR3 DNA reads TGTGCCAGCACCCTTTTAGGGGGCGGAGAAAAACTGTTTTTT. Residues: CASTLLGGGEKLFF.

In this sample, this clone turned up once. V and J are TRBV18 and TRBJ1-4; D not certain. Per the germline V gene, CDR1 is KGHSH and CDR2 is LQKENI. This CDR3 is 14 amino acids long. V was clipped by 2 bases and J by 4 bases, with 8 bases between them. CDR3 sequence reads: CASSPREGNEKLFF. The CDR3 DNA is TGTGCCAGCTCACCAAGGGAAGGTAATGAAAAACTGTTTTTT.

The chain has TRBV6-1 and TRBJ1-3, with D possibly being TRBD1 (6 bases). CDR3 length: 20 amino acids. The V end lost 4 bases, the J end lost 0 bases, and 25 bases lay between the germline ends. Germline assignment: CDR1 MNHNS and CDR2 SASEGT. Written as DNA, the CDR3 is TGTGCCAGCAGTGGGGGGCGGGAAAGGACAACGCGTCTCTCTGGAAACACCATATATTTT. Translating gives CASSGGRERTTRLSGNTIYF.

The chain couples TRBV20-1 to TRBJ2-6, with a weak D call TRBD2 (6 bases). Germline assignment: CDR1 DFQATT and CDR2 SNEGSKA (reference sequence). There are 17 residues in the CDR3. V was pared by 3 bases and J by 2 bases, with 17 bases between. The CDR3 sequence: CSASPGRGSPGANVLTF. CDR3 nucleotides: TGCAGTGCTAGTCCCGGGCGGGGTAGTCCTGGGGCCAACGTCCTGACTTTC.

This sequence joins TRBV7-9 and TRBJ1-2; 7 bases line up with TRBD1. V lost 6 bases to trimming and J lost 4 bases; unmatched junction nucleotides: 8. There are 14 residues in the CDR3. CDR1 and CDR2 from the germline V gene are SEHNR and FQNEAQ (reference sequence). The CDR3 protein is CASSPDRVIYGYTF. DNA of the CDR3: TGTGCCAGCAGTCCTGACAGGGTAATCTATGGCTACACCTTC. The variable domain in full, completed from reference TRBV7-9 and TRBJ1-2, reads DTGVSQNPRHKITKRGQNVTFRCDPISEHNRLYWYRQTLGQGPEFLTYFQNEAQLEKSRLLSDRFSAERPKGSFSTLEIQRTEQGDSAMYLCASSPDRVIYGYTFGSGTRLTVV.

The chain couples TRBV19 to TRBJ1-2; 9 positions match TRBD1. Germline V lookup: CDR1 LNHDA, CDR2 SQIVND (reference sequence). CDR3 length: 17 amino acids. The V segment lost 5 bases and the J segment 6 bases; nucleotides outside the gene matches: 16. In DNA form, the CDR3 reads TGTGCCAGTAGTTTGGGGACAGGGAGCGGAGTGGCGAATGGCTACACCTTC. Its translation is CASSLGTGSGVANGYTF.

The chain recombines TRBV12-3 or TRBV12-4 with TRBJ2-7; D call uncertain. V was clipped by 3 bases and J by 6 bases, with 9 bases between them. The CDR3 spans 12 residues. CDR3 region: CASSFSTVEQYF. The DNA for the CDR3 is TGTGCCAGCAGTTTTTCGACTGTCGAGCAGTACTTC.

This chain connects TRBV5-6 to TRBJ1-3; D is possibly TRBD1 (6 bases). CDR1 and CDR2 (germline): SGHDT, YYEEEE. Trimming removed 4 bases from V and 1 base from J, with 12 bases in between. The CDR3 spans 15 residues. CDR3: CASSPSRGSGNTIYF. In DNA, the CDR3 is TGTGCCAGCAGCCCGTCCAGGGGATCTGGAAACACCATATATTTT.

The chain is built from TRBV11-2 and TRBJ1-2; D gene uncertain. The CDR3 has 13 residues. The germline gives CDR1 SGHAT, CDR2 FQNNGV. The ends were cut back, 1 base at V and 8 bases at J, with 11 bases in the middle. The CDR3 DNA reads as TGTGCCAGCAGCTTAGGTGGGATCCGGGGCTACACCTTC. Its translation: CASSLGGIRGYTF.

V and J are TRBV6-4 and TRBJ2-2; 9 bases are shared with TRBD1. The CDR3 extends over 15 amino acids. Trimming at V came to 7 bases and at J to 7 bases, leaving 10 bases not matched to a gene. Germline CDR1 is MRHNA and CDR2 is SNTAGT. The CDR3 reads CASTYRQGGHGELFF. DNA for the CDR3: TGTGCCAGCACCTATAGACAGGGGGGTCACGGGGAGCTGTTTTTT.

The chain recombines TRBV21-1 with TRBJ2-2; the D segment call TRBD1 is taken from the table without a DNA check. TRBV21-1 is an annotated pseudogene. This CDR3 contains 16 residues. CDR3 nucleotide sequence: TGTGCCAGCAGCAATCCGGACAGGGGGCCGGTCGGGGAGCTGTTTTTT. Translation gives CASSNPDRGPVGELFF.

The genes are TRBV7-8 and TRBJ1-5; D is uncertain. The ends were cut back, 1 base at V and 3 bases at J, with 10 bases in the middle. The CDR3 spans 15 residues. In germline, CDR1 is SGHVS, CDR2 FQNEAQ. The CDR3 region is CASSLGDPANQPQHF. The CDR3 DNA is TGTGCCAGCAGCTTAGGAGACCCTGCCAATCAGCCCCAGCATTTT.

The chain recombines TRBV29-1 with TRBJ1-4, with unresolved D. Trimming took 2 bases from V and 6 from J, leaving 7 bases between them. The CDR3 has 12 amino acids. Germline assignment: CDR1 SQVTM and CDR2 ANQGSEA. The CDR3 sequence is CSVEIGDEKLFF. The CDR3 DNA reads TGCAGCGTTGAAATTGGGGATGAAAAACTGTTTTTT.

J is TRBJ1-1 and V is TRBV27, with 7 bases that match TRBD1. This CDR3 region has 15 residues. Germline V lookup: CDR1 MNHEY, CDR2 SMNVEV (reference sequence). With 5 bases clipped from V and 0 bases from J, the junction kept 6 bases outside the gene matches. The CDR3 DNA is TGTGCCAGCAGTAGTCAGGGGGTCGTGAACACTGAAGCTTTCTTT. Translating it yields CASSSQGVVNTEAFF.

The V gene is TRBV14, the J gene TRBJ2-2; TRBD1 matches at 7 bases. The germline V gene has CDR1 SGHDN and CDR2 FVKESK. Losses at the gene ends were 2 bases for V and 6 bases for J; bases not matched to a gene: 3. The CDR3 contains 14 residues. CDR3 residues: CASSQWQGAGELFF. The DNA for the CDR3 is TGTGCCAGCAGCCAATGGCAGGGGGCCGGGGAGCTGTTTTTT.

The chain employs TRBV7-2 and TRBJ2-2, with D perhaps matching TRBD2 (6 bases). Per the germline V gene, CDR1 is SGHTA and CDR2 is FQGNSA. V was clipped by 5 bases and J by 3 bases, with 13 bases between them. The length of the CDR3 is 15 residues. CDR3 residues: CASSHREPYTGELFF. Here the CDR3 DNA reads TGTGCCAGCAGCCACCGGGAGCCGTACACCGGGGAGCTGTTTTTT.

This clone appeared a single time. V usage is TRBV18 and J usage is TRBJ2-3; 9 bases fit TRBD1. Germline CDR1 is KGHSH and CDR2 is LQKENI. V dropped 1 base and J dropped 1; count of bases not matched to a gene: 6. The CDR3 length is 17 residues. The CDR3 DNA sequence: TGTGCCAGCTCACCACGCTGGGGGGACAGGGGCACAGATACGCAGTATTTT. Residues: CASSPRWGDRGTDTQYF.

The genes are TRBV20-1 and TRBJ1-5, with a possible D match to TRBD1 (6 bases). CDR3 size: 16 residues. Germline CDR1 DFQATT, CDR2 SNEGSKA (reference sequence). V gave up 3 bases and J gave up 0 bases, with 15 bases separating them. The CDR3 nucleotides are TGCAGTGCTAGTAGGGGGGACCCTTATAGCAATCAGCCCCAGCATTTT. It specifies CSASRGDPYSNQPQHF.